The 5 T cell receptor beta chains below all came from one sample that was sequenced in a study of T cells after yellow fever vaccination. TCRdb redid the calling of the 5' RACE reads with MiXCR, one entry per CDR3 protein. The sample yields hundreds of thousands of distinct CDR3 sequences, approximately 15% seen once. Sequencing used PBMCs, obtained on the day of the yellow fever booster vaccination. Receptors were obtained from a man aged 25 to 40 who received the YFV17D yellow fever vaccine.

About this clonotype: A much larger clone sits a single nucleotide away, making a read error possible. V is TRBV5-1 and J is TRBJ2-5, with a possible D match to TRBD1 (6 bases). With 7 bases removed from V and 5 bases from J, the gap between germline ends came to 15 bases. CDR3 size: 13 residues. CDR1 is SGHRS, CDR2 YFSETQ, per germline. The DNA of the CDR3 is TGCGCCAGCGGCCAGGGGACGAGGGAGACCCAGTACTTC. It is translated as CASGQGTRETQYF.

In its sample, this clonotype was seen a few times. This sequence joins TRBV9 and TRBJ2-1, with 9 bases matching TRBD2. Germline V gives CDR1 SGDLS, CDR2 YYNGEE. V shed 0 bases, J shed 5 bases, and the junction held 12 bases outside the gene matches. This CDR3 has 18 amino acids. The CDR3: CASSVGRRRTSAHNEQFF. The CDR3 DNA reads TGTGCCAGCAGCGTAGGGCGACGAAGGACTAGCGCCCACAATGAGCAGTTCTTC.

This rearrangement joins TRBV12-3 or TRBV12-4 to TRBJ2-5; possible D gene TRBD1, 5 bases. The CDR3 covers 13 residues. V was cut by 6 bases and J by 9 bases, with 17 bases left in between. The chain's CDR3 is CASSLDKGIPQYF. Here the CDR3 DNA reads TGTGCCAGCAGCTTGGACAAGGGGATCCCCCAGTACTTC.

This clonotype has a handful of counts. The chain uses TRBV2 and TRBJ2-5; D uncertain. Trimming took off 8 bases at V and 5 bases at J, with 9 bases between the two ends. The CDR3 consists of 11 residues. Germline CDR1 SNHLY, CDR2 FYNNEI. CDR3 loop: CASRFQETQYF. In nucleotides, the CDR3 is TGTGCCAGCCGTTTTCAGGAGACCCAGTACTTC.

The V and J genes are TRBV5-4 and TRBJ2-3; D gene unclear. Germline CDR1 reads SGHNT; CDR2 reads YYREEE (reference sequence). V was shortened by 1 base and J by 3 bases, with 12 bases between the two germline ends. This CDR3 region has 15 residues. CDR3 sequence: CASSLFNVGTDTQYF. CDR3 sequence (DNA): TGTGCCAGCAGCTTGTTTAATGTGGGAACAGATACGCAGTATTTT.